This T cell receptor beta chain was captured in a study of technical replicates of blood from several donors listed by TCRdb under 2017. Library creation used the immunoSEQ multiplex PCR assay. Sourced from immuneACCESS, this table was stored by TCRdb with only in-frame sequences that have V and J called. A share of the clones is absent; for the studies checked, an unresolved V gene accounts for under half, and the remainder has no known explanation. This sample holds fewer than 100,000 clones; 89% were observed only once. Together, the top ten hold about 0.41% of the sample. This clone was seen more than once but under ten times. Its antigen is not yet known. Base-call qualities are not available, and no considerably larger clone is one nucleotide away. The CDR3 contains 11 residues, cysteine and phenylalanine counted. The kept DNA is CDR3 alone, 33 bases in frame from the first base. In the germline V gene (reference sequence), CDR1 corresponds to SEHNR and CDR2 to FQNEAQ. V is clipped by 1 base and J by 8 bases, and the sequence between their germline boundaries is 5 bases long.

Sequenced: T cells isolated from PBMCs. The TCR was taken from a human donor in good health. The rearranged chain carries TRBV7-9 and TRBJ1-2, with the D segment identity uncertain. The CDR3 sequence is CASSLVEGYTF. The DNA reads TGTGCCAGCAGCTTAGTGGAGGGCTACACCTTC.